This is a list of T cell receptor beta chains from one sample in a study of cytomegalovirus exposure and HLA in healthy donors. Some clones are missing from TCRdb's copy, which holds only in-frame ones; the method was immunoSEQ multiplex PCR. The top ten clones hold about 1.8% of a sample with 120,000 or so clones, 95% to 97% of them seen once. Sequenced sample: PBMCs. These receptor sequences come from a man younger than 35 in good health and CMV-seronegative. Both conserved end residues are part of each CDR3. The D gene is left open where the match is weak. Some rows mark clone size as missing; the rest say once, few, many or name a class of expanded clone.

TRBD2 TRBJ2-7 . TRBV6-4 TGTGCCAGCAGTGAGGGACTAGTCCATAACTACGAGCAGTACTTC CASSEGLVHNYEQYF
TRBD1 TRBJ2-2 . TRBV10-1 TGCGCCAGCAACGCAGGGGGCCGGGGAACCGGGGAGCTGTTTTTT CASNAGGRGTGELFF
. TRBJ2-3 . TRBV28 TGTGCCAGCAGTTCCCCAGGGCGCACAGATACGCAGTATTTT CASSSPGRTDTQYF
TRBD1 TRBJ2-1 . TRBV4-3 TGCGCCAGCAGCCTCCAGACAGGGAACAATGAGCAGTTCTTC CASSLQTGNNEQFF
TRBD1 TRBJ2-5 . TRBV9 TGTGCCAGCAGCGGGGGACAGGGGGCGATTGAGACCCAGTACTTC CASSGGQGAIETQYF
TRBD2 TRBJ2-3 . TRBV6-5 TGTGCCAGCAGCTACCGGGACTACACAGATACGCAGTATTTT CASSYRDYTDTQYF
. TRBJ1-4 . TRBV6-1 TGTGCCAGCAGTGAAACGGGGGAAAAACTGTTTTTT CASSETGEKLFF
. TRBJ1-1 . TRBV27 TGTGCCAGCAGTTTATATTCTACAGGGCAGTCTGAAGCTTTCTTT CASSLYSTGQSEAFF
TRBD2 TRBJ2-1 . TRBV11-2 TGTGCCAGCAGCTTAAGTAGCGGGAGGGCTGGAAATGAGCAGTTCTTC CASSLSSGRAGNEQFF
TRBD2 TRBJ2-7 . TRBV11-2 TGTGCCAGCAGCAAAAAGCCGGGACTAGCGGCAATTCCCTACGAGCAGTACTTC CASSKKPGLAAIPYEQYF
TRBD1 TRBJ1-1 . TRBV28 TGTGCCAGCAGTTTGCGGACAGGGAAGGGTATGAACACTGAAGCTTTCTTT CASSLRTGKGMNTEAFF
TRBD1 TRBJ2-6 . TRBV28 TGTGCCAGCAGCTCGCCCCCTGGGGGACAGGTAATCTCTGGGGCCAACGTCCTGACTTTC CASSSPPGGQVISGANVLTF
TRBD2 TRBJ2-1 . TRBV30 TGTGCCTATCGGACTAGCGGGCAAGGTGAGCAGTTCTTC CAYRTSGQGEQFF
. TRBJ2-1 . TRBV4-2 TGTGCCAGCAGCCAAGAGAGAGGGCATGAGCAGTTCTTC CASSQERGHEQFF
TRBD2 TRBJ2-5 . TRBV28 TGTGCCAGCAGTTTGACTAGCGGGAGATGGGGAGAGACCCAGTACTTC CASSLTSGRWGETQYF
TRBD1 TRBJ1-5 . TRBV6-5 TGTGCCAGCAGTCGCAGGGGGTATGGACAGCCCCAGCATTTT CASSRRGYGQPQHF
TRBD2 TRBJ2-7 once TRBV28 TGTGCCAGCAGTTTTCGCCGGGGATCGGGAGGATACGAGCAGTACTTC CASSFRRGSGGYEQYF
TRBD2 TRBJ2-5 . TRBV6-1 TGTGCCAGCAGTGAAACAACGCCTAGCGGGCCCCCCGCACAGGAGACCCAGTACTTC CASSETTPSGPPAQETQYF
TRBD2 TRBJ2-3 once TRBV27 TGTGCCAGCAGTTTAGGGCTAGCGGGAGCTGGAGATACGCAGTATTTT CASSLGLAGAGDTQYF
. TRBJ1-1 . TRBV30 TGTGCCTGGAGTGGAGCACAGGGACACGCTGAAGCTTTCTTT CAWSGAQGHAEAFF
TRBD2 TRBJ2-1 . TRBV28 TGTGCCAGCACCGTACAAGGGACTAGCGGGAGTCGAGGCACCTACAATGAGCAGTTCTTC CASTVQGTSGSRGTYNEQFF
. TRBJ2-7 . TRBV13 TGTGCCAGCAGCTTAGGGCGGGGTTACTACGAGCAGTACTTC CASSLGRGYYEQYF
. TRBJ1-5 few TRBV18 TGTGCCAGCTCCCAGACCCCAAGGGAGCGGCCCCAGCATTTT CASSQTPRERPQHF
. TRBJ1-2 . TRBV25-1 TGTGCCAGCAGTGACAAGGGGCACCGCTATGGCTACACCTTC CASSDKGHRYGYTF
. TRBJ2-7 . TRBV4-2 TGTGCCAGCAGCCCAGAAGGGGGACAAGGCTACGAGCAGTACTTC CASSPEGGQGYEQYF
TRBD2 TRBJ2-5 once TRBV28 TGTGCCAGCAGTTTAATTGAGCGGGAGGTGGAGACCCAGTACTTC CASSLIEREVETQYF
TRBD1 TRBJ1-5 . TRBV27 TGTGCCAGCAGTCCCTGGACAGGGAGCATTGACAATCAGCCCCAGCATTTT CASSPWTGSIDNQPQHF